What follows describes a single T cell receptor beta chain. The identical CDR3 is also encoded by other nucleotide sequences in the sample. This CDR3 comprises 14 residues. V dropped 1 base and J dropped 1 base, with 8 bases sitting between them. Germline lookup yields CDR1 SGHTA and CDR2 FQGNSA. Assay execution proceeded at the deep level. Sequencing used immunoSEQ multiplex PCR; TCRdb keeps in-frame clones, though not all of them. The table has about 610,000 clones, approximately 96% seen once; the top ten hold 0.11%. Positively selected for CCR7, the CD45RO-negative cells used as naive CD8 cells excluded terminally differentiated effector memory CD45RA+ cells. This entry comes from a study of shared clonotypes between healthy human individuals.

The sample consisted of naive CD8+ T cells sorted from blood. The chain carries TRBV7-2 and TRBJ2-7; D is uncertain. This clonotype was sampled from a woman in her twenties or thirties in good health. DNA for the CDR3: TGTGCCAGCAGCTTAGTGGGCAAGTCCTACGAGCAGTACTTC. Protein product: CASSLVGKSYEQYF.